This T cell receptor beta chain was sequenced during a study of molecular identifiers for immune sequencing clone quantification. This clonotype occurred a few times. Trimming stripped 0 bases from V and 2 bases from J, with 14 bases between. The CDR3 length is 16 residues. Germline V lookup: CDR1 MNHEY, CDR2 SMNVEV (reference sequence). As CD8+CD4-CCR7+CD45RA+ cells, naive CD8 T cells were sorted. Bulk libraries came from a prior protocol with listed TCR primers. TCRdb recomputed calls from the PCR reads with MiXCR, one row per CDR3 protein. Of fewer than 350,000 distinct CDR3 sequences in the sample, 24% are singletons; the top ten hold about 0.74%.

The clonotype comes from a human donor in good health. Some libraries in this study had Jurkat cell RNA spiked in. The genes are TRBV27 and TRBJ2-7; D is possibly TRBD1 (6 bases). The sequenced sample consisted of naive CD8+ T cells from blood, with Jurkat cell RNA spiked in. Subset described: FACS-sorted CD8+CD4-CCR7+CD45RA+ naive T cells. CDR3 coding DNA: TGTGCCAGCAGTTTATCTGATCCAGGGGATCCCTACGAGCAGTACTTC. It yields the protein CASSLSDPGDPYEQYF.